This TCR beta chain derives from a study of a mutant IDH1 vaccine in newly diagnosed glioma. Overall study: Patients came in for eight vaccinations, in weeks 1, 3, 5, 7, 11, 15, 19 and 23. Vaccines began 4-6 weeks after radiotherapy alone, or with temozolomide cycles. The earlier regimen, radiotherapy, temozolomide, or both, was most often both.

TCRdb's table, derived via immunoSEQ multiplex PCR, lists solely in-frame clones and lacks some. The sample lists about 62,000 clones; approximately 91% were seen once. Germline V gene sequence: CDR1 SNHLY, CDR2 FYNNEI. CDR3 length equals 14 residues. Trimming removed 6 bases from V and 4 bases from J, with 15 bases in between. Time point indicated: week 11, during vaccination. Alongside topical imiquimod, each dose of vaccine comprised 300 ug of mutant IDH1 20-mer peptide. Remarks on this clone: The antigen is undetermined.

The specimen comprised PBMCs, sampled from a glioma patient whose treatment included an IDH1 peptide vaccine. The V call is TRBV2, the J call TRBJ1-2; D perhaps matches TRBD1 (6 bases). The clonotype originates from a man aged 35 to 55 with glioma. The CDR3 nucleotides are TGTGCCAGCAGCGACAGGCGCCCATTCTATGGCTACACCTTC. Its protein is CASSDRRPFYGYTF.